This TCR beta chain was recorded in a study of brain T cells in children with intractable seizures. Germline V gives CDR1 SGHTA, CDR2 FQGTGA. The CDR3 is made up of 15 amino acids. Deletions cut 3 bases from V and 1 base from J, with 12 bases between. Sequencing was limited to surgery cases with top T cell transcript signatures in brain tissue. Profiling relied on immunoSEQ multiplex PCR, and the TCRdb table lists in-frame clones only, not all of them. The sample gives around 100,000 clones, under 95% of which show up once; around 4% is in the top ten. Sequences were derived from peripheral blood, sampled at surgery. This TCR came from a boy younger than two with hemimegalencephaly and intractable seizures. J is TRBJ2-5 and V is TRBV7-3, with D perhaps TRBD1 (5 bases). The CDR3 is CASSLGPAPQETQYF. CDR3 nucleotides: TGTGCCAGCAGCTTGGGGCCTGCCCCCCAAGAGACCCAGTACTTC.